The present TCR beta chain was sequenced within a study of shared clonotypes between healthy human individuals (dated by TCRdb to 2018 to 2020). Broadly, across the study: A few men and a couple of women, aged 18 to 49 years, made up the cohort. For each donor, CD4 naive and CD4 memory were each run on three plates, CD8 naive on two plates, and CD8 memory on one plate. To estimate repertoire size and how much clonotype sharing occurs between individuals, the study deeply sequenced the blood TCR repertoires of five or six healthy adults. Different laboratories and diverse techniques were used to prepare libraries and sequence TCR repertoires, to increase sequencing depth and limit assay-specific biases. Between about 0.85 and 8.9 billion PBMCs per donor were obtained by leukapheresis. Beyond this particular receptor, the publication reports: Pairwise subsampling led to the expectation that sequencing depth would affect the degree of clonotype sharing among donors. The small number of donors limited the genetic and exposure-history diversity represented. Clonotypes shared by all four sorted-subset donors showed higher generation probabilities than non-shared clonotypes. Sharing across four donors was observed for about 4.8% of naive CD4, over 3% of naive CD8, 2.3% of memory CD4, and around 0.4% of memory CD8 clonotypes. Rarefaction of sorted-subset datasets indicated incomplete sequencing despite the large sequencing depth. Sampling was restricted to blood, and TCR repertoires in tissue are likely to differ from TCR repertoires in blood. Larger estimated clonotype richness was generally found for naive subsets than for memory subsets.

For this clone: Its cognate antigen has yet to be identified. Per-base qualities were not stored, and no clone one base away is much larger.

The CDR3 spans 16 residues, from the cysteine through the phenylalanine. Only the CDR3 DNA is retained, 48 bases long and in frame from the first base. Trimming costs V 2 bases and J 5 bases, and their ends lie 16 bases apart. Based on the germline V gene, the CDR1 and CDR2 sequences are WSHSY and SAAADI. CD8 naive samples consisted of CD45RO-negative cells that were positively selected for CCR7, yielding a CD45RA+CCR7+ population without TemRA cells. The donors were healthy, HIV-negative adults with no recently reported acute infections or vaccinations. All donors were Caucasian adults living in Nashville, Tennessee, USA. After blood collection by leukapheresis, PBMCs were isolated using Ficoll-Histopaque density gradient centrifugation and then cryopreserved in the vapor phase of liquid nitrogen. Analytical flow cytometry was used to check the purity and quantity of every magnetically sorted T cell population. Each sorted fraction had its genomic DNA isolated and then quantified by UV absorbance on a Nanodrop 2000c.

TCR CDR3 regions were amplified from genomic DNA by multiplex PCR using the deep immunoSEQ assay. Genomic DNA extracted from each cell subset was distributed evenly over all wells of several immunoSEQ 96-well plates, and each plate served as one replicate. Each replicate PCR for sorted subsets received roughly 0.2 ug genomic DNA, equal to 30,000 or so T cell genomes. Purified libraries were quantified with a Qubit 3.0 fluorometer, sized on a Bioanalyzer 2100, and re-quantified with the KAPA Library Quantification kit. A separate single-read 150-cycle Illumina NextSeq 550 flow cell was used to sequence each immunoSEQ 96-well plate. The original methods were these. The immunoSEQ output contained only junctional sequences without quality scores, so filtering could not match that applied to full-length reads. Sequences were annotated with PyIR, a Python wrapper for IgBLAST v1.9, using IMGT germline references to assign V/J genes and CDR3. Reads were filtered out if the reads had weak V/J assignments (E-value above 1e-6), no CDR3, stop codons, out-of-frame junctions, or ambiguous translated residues. A V3J clonotype was defined by an identical inferred V gene, J gene, and CDR3 amino acid sequence. Percentage overlap between repertoires was calculated by dividing the number of shared unique clonotypes by the size of the smaller repertoire. Repertoire richness was assessed with RTK rarefaction, the Chao1 estimator, and Recon v2.1 estimates of unobserved clonotypes. Generation probabilities for all TCRbeta clonotypes obtained by the gDNA method from a handful of donors were computed using OLGA. TCRdb stores this immuneACCESS table with in-frame sequences only. Part of the clones is absent; in the studies checked, under half of the shortfall reflects unresolved V genes, and no reason is known for the rest. D and trimming come from the DNA, and the V and J calls and clone size come from that table. This sample is represented by over 750,000 clones; just over 95% of them were singletons. Less than 0.25% of the sample rests with the top ten.

The rearrangement joined TRBV10-2 to TRBJ2-1; the D gene is possibly TRBD2, with 5 bases matching. Sequencing was done on a sample of naive CD8+ T cells sorted from blood. This specimen's cell subset or site label, interpreted: CD45RA+CCR7+. This receptor was identified in a man aged 25 to 40 in good health. The CDR3 here reads CASSEIGGLRNNEQFF. At the DNA level, the sequence is TGCGCCAGCAGTGAGATTGGAGGTCTTCGGAACAATGAGCAGTTCTTC.